In its sample, the clone carrying this T cell receptor beta chain was seen a few times. Per germline, CDR1 DFQATT and CDR2 SNEGSKA (reference sequence). The CDR3 runs 16 residues. Trimming cost V 3 bases and J 5 bases, with 20 bases left between them. Participant age was roughly 18 to 90 years, and participants resided in roughly 24 US areas. Recovered status in Cohort 3 required two negative PCRs, clearance, or symptom resolution. Here immunoSEQ multiplex PCR was the method, and the copy in TCRdb shows in-frame clones only, minus some. The sample lists around 430,000 clones; around 87% were seen once. These data are taken from a study of blood T cell repertoires in COVID-19. In the study overall: The origin of the acute and convalescent COVID-19 samples was the United States, Italy and Spain. PBMCs, B-cell-depleted T cells, or T cells provided the cDNA or gDNA that made up the material.

The sample was PBMCs or T cells enriched from blood (not recorded which). This receptor was identified in a woman aged 45-65 years who had recovered from COVID-19. The chain has TRBV20-1 and TRBJ1-5, with TRBD1 as a possible D gene (5 bases). The CDR3 DNA is TGCAGTGCTAGTCCGGGCAGGGTAGGCCAATATCAGCCCCAGCATTTT. Its translation is CSASPGRVGQYQPQHF.